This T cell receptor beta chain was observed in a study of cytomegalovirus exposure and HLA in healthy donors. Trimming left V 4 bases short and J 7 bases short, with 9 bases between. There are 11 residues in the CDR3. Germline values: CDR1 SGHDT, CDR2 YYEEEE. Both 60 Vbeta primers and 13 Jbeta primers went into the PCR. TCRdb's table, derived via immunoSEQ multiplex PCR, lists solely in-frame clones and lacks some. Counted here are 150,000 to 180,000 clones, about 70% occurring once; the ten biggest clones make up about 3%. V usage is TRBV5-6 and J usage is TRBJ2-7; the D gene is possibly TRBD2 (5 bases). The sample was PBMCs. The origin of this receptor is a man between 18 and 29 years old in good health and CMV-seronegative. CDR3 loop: CASSIGSEQYV. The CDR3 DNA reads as TGTGCCAGCAGCATAGGGAGTGAGCAGTACGTC.